This passage covers 8 T cell receptor beta chains from one sample sequenced in a study of cytomegalovirus exposure and HLA in healthy donors. PCR used 60 Vbeta primers and 13 Jbeta primers. The method was immunoSEQ multiplex PCR; TCRdb's version includes in-frame clones alone and lacks a portion of them. This sample yields about 89,000 clones, of which less than 80% are seen a single time; about 2% belongs to the top ten. Sample: PBMCs. Source of these receptors: a man aged 25-45 years in good health and CMV-seronegative.

J is TRBJ2-7 and V is TRBV30, with D tentatively TRBD2 (6 bases). Germline CDR1 and CDR2: GTSNPN and SVGIG (reference sequence). The CDR3 has 15 amino acids. The ends were cut back, 5 bases at V and 2 bases at J, with 19 bases in the middle. The CDR3 DNA sequence: TGTGCCTGGGAGGCGGGTTCGGGGGTGGCCTACGAGCAGTACTTC. Amino acid sequence: CAWEAGSGVAYEQYF.

This rearrangement joins TRBV2 to TRBJ2-7; D ambiguous. This CDR3 has 13 amino acids. Trimming took 7 bases from V and 2 from J, leaving 12 bases between them. The germline gives CDR1 SNHLY, CDR2 FYNNEI. Written as DNA, the CDR3 is TGTGCCAGCAAAGAGCGTTCCACCTACGAGCAGTACTTC. It encodes CASKERSTYEQYF.

This clone was seen only a few times. The V call is TRBV7-3, the J call TRBJ2-1; a weak D match, TRBD1 (6 bases). V was cut by 4 bases and J by 4 bases, with 17 bases left in between. Looked up from germline, CDR1 is SGHTA and CDR2 is FQGTGA. This CDR3 spans 16 amino acids. CDR3 DNA: TGTGCCAGCAGCTACCCACCCGAGACAGGTTACAATGAGCAGTTCTTC. This codes for CASSYPPETGYNEQFF.

Here the CDR3 reads CASSGLAGDEDTQYF. DNA for the CDR3: TGTGCCAGCAGTGGACTAGCGGGAGATGAGGATACGCAGTATTTT. This chain connects TRBV2 to TRBJ2-3, with TRBD2 matching over 12 bases. The CDR3 contains 15 residues. Germline V gives CDR1 SNHLY, CDR2 FYNNEI. V gave up 4 bases and J gave up 6 bases; unmatched junction bases: 5.

This chain links TRBV6-6 with TRBJ2-7, with D possibly being TRBD2 (5 bases). The CDR3 sequence is 11 residues long. CDR1 and CDR2 from the germline V gene are MNHNY and SVGAGI (reference sequence). The V and J ends lost 2 bases and 6 bases respectively, with 5 bases between them. DNA for the CDR3: TGTGCCAGCAGTTACGGGAGCGAGCAGTACTTC. Residues: CASSYGSEQYF.

The chain has TRBV27 and TRBJ1-5, with D possibly being TRBD1 (5 bases). Looked up from germline, CDR1 is MNHEY and CDR2 is SMNVEV (reference sequence). With 6 bases removed from V and 0 bases from J, the gap between germline ends came to 18 bases. The CDR3 is made up of 17 amino acids. CDR3 sequence: CASSRKSGINSNQPQHF. CDR3 in DNA: TGTGCCAGCAGCCGCAAGTCAGGGATCAATAGCAATCAGCCCCAGCATTTT.

Details on this clone: The same CDR3 is also encoded by other DNA sequences in this sample. V and J are TRBV6-6 and TRBJ2-7, with 10 bases aligning to TRBD2. The CDR3 contains 14 residues. Germline loops: CDR1 MNHNY, CDR2 SVGAGI (reference sequence). After removal of 6 bases from V and 2 bases from J, the junction contained 4 bases not matched to a gene. The CDR3 sequence: CASSLAGVAYEQYF. In nucleotides, the CDR3 is TGTGCCAGCAGCCTAGCGGGGGTGGCCTACGAGCAGTACTTC.

The rearrangement uses TRBV30 and TRBJ1-2, with 10 bases matching TRBD1. CDR3 length: 17 residues. CDR1 and CDR2 from the germline V gene are GTSNPN and SVGIG (reference sequence). The V gene end was trimmed by 4 bases and the J gene end by 0 bases; junction bases not matched to a gene: 11. The CDR3 DNA reads TGTGCCTGGATGTCCCGGACAGGGGGGTTAGCTAACTATGGCTACACCTTC. Protein sequence: CAWMSRTGGLANYGYTF.